This T cell receptor (beta chain) was sequenced during a study of human T cells and chemical hapten exposure. Study-level results: PT1 expanded TCR counts correlated positively with patch test score. The number of TCRs above 1 in 1000 frequency did not change after DPC sensitization.

Only a few counts were recorded for this clonotype. Its antigen remains unknown. Deletions cut 2 bases from V and 10 bases from J, with 11 bases between. The CDR3 spans 13 residues. The V gene's germline CDR1 is SGHDN and CDR2 FVKESK. Time point specified: patch test 2, 6 weeks after DPC sensitization. Specified treatment: therapeutic diphenylcyclopropenone sensitization with weekly scalp DPC. In the library, unique molecular identifiers were attached to individual cDNA molecules. Each CDR3 protein gets one entry after TCRdb re-called the RACE reads with MiXCR. The profile covers 84,000 or so distinct CDR3 sequences, with more than 8.5% appearing a single time and 2% to 2.5% taken by the ten largest.

The sample in question was whole blood, obtained in connection with sensitization to the hapten diphenylcyclopropenone (DPC). This chain connects TRBV14 to TRBJ1-4; no clear D. The TCR was taken from a woman aged 30 to 39 with alopecia areata. Some clones in this sample may be carry-over from other donors' samples. CDR3 amino acids: CASSQIREGKLFF. CDR3 in DNA: TGTGCCAGCAGCCAAATTAGAGAGGGAAAACTGTTTTTT.